The 26 T cell receptor beta chains in this list originate from one sample, sequenced in a study of blood T cell repertoires in COVID-19. Measured with immunoSEQ multiplex PCR; TCRdb has only the in-frame clones, and not every one. The repertoire holds tens of thousands of clones, roughly 80% seen once, with roughly 4.8% in the top ten. Sequencing was performed on peripheral blood. The source is an elderly woman with active or convalescent COVID-19.

This clone was observed at least ten times. This chain connects TRBV6-5 to TRBJ2-2, with D possibly matching TRBD2 (6 bases). The CDR3 runs to 13 residues. Looked up from germline, CDR1 is MNHEY and CDR2 is SVGAGI. The germline V and J ends were trimmed by 4 bases and 4 bases, with 7 bases remaining between them. The DNA of the CDR3 is TGTGCCAGCAGTTTAGCGGCCACCGGGGAGCTGTTTTTT. It codes for CASSLAATGELFF.

The chain employs TRBV7-3 and TRBJ2-2, with a tentative D call TRBD2 (5 bases). The CDR3 totals 15 residues. Germline V lookup: CDR1 SGHTA, CDR2 FQGTGA. The germline V and J ends were trimmed by 9 bases and 5 bases, with 19 bases remaining between them. The CDR3, as DNA: TGTGCCAGGGGCCCACTAGTCCACAAAACCGGGGAGCTGTTTTTT. The encoded protein is CARGPLVHKTGELFF. Using reference TRBV7-3 and TRBJ2-2 for the parts outside the CDR3, the full variable domain is GAGVSQTPSNKVTEKGKYVELRCDPISGHTALYWYRQSLGQGPEFLIYFQGTGAADDSGLPNDRFFAVRPEGSVSTLKIQRTERGDSAVYLCARGPLVHKTGELFFGEGSRLTVL.

This rearrangement joins TRBV19 to TRBJ1-3, with D unresolved. V was pared by 5 bases and J by 0 bases, with 11 bases between. The CDR3 length is 15 residues. Germline assignment: CDR1 LNHDA and CDR2 SQIVND (reference sequence). In DNA form, the CDR3 reads TGTGCCAGTAGTGTTAATACAGTCTCTGGAAACACCATATATTTT. This codes for CASSVNTVSGNTIYF.

CDR3 amino acids: CAIQGLPSNTEAFF. CDR3 nucleotides: TGTGCCATCCAGGGGCTCCCTTCGAACACTGAAGCTTTCTTT. The V gene is TRBV28, the J gene TRBJ1-1; D perhaps matches TRBD1 (6 bases). V was trimmed by 10 bases and J by 1 base, leaving 16 bases between them. This CDR3 is built from 14 residues. The germline V gene has CDR1 MDHEN and CDR2 SYDVKM.

On this clone: Other DNA sequences in this sample translate to the same CDR3. Here the CDR3 reads CASSPQMNTEAFF. CDR3 sequence (DNA): TGTGCCAGCAGCCCCCAAATGAACACTGAAGCTTTCTTT. V is TRBV7-3 and J is TRBJ1-1, with D uncertain. Looked up from germline, CDR1 is SGHTA and CDR2 is FQGTGA. V lost 5 bases and J 0 bases, leaving 7 bases between the germline ends. The CDR3 runs 13 residues.

Note on this clone: Germline and junction disagree at one end, which may indicate a read error. The V call is TRBV6-1, the J call TRBJ1-2, with a tentative D call TRBD1 (5 bases). The CDR3 spans 14 residues. Germline values: CDR1 MNHNS, CDR2 SASEGT. Written as DNA, the CDR3 is TGTGCCAGCGGTGATGATGGGGCTATCTATGGCTACACCTTC. Translated: CASGDDGAIYGYTF.

This sequence joins TRBV11-3 and TRBJ1-1; 10 bases line up with TRBD1. CDR1 is SGHNT and CDR2 is YENEEA in the germline V gene. Germline trimming cut 6 bases from V and 5 bases from J; bases unmatched to any gene: 3. This CDR3 contains 13 residues. The CDR3 DNA follows: TGTGCCAGCAGGTGGACAGGGGGGACTGAAGCTTTCTTT. This sequence encodes CASRWTGGTEAFF.

This sequence joins TRBV11-2 and TRBJ2-7; TRBD2 matches 10 bases. Germline values: CDR1 SGHAT, CDR2 FQNNGV. This CDR3 region has 14 residues. Trimming at V came to 6 bases and at J to 1 base, leaving 3 bases not matched to a gene. The CDR3 sequence is CASRRLAGSYEQYF. DNA of the CDR3: TGTGCCAGCAGGCGACTAGCGGGTTCCTACGAGCAGTACTTC.

This clone was seen more than once but under ten times. The CDR3 nucleotides read TGTGCCAGCAGTGAAGCCGCGACAGGGAGGACTGAAGCTTTCTTT. This encodes CASSEAATGRTEAFF. This chain joins TRBV6-1 and TRBJ1-1, with 7 bases identical to TRBD1. Trimming removed 0 bases from V and 5 bases from J; junction bases left unmatched: 6. This CDR3 region has 15 residues. CDR1 and CDR2 (germline): MNHNS, SASEGT.

The rearrangement uses TRBV14 and TRBJ1-6, with D perhaps TRBD1 (6 bases). V was pared by 4 bases and J by 7 bases, with 11 bases between. Germline CDR1 reads SGHDN; CDR2 reads FVKESK. The CDR3 runs to 14 residues. For the CDR3, the DNA is TGTGCCAGCAGCCCACAGGGTAAAAATTCACCCCTCCACTTT. This translates into CASSPQGKNSPLHF. The whole variable domain, filled in from reference TRBV14 and TRBJ1-6, reads EAGVTQFPSHSVIEKGQTVTLRCDPISGHDNLYWYRRVMGKEIKFLLHFVKESKQDESGMPNNRFLAERTGGTYSTLKVQPAELEDSGVYFCASSPQGKNSPLHFGNGTRLTVT.

The rearrangement links TRBV7-2 to TRBJ1-4; D is possibly TRBD1 (6 bases). The CDR3 sequence is 14 residues long. Germline assignment: CDR1 SGHTA and CDR2 FQGNSA. The V end lost 0 bases, the J end lost 8 bases, and 10 bases lay between the germline ends. The CDR3, as DNA: TGTGCCAGCAGCTTAGCACAGGGTATGGAAAAACTGTTTTTT. It codes for CASSLAQGMEKLFF.

This clone was seen more than once but under ten times. CDR3 protein: CASSLKGYQETQYF. Written as DNA, the CDR3 is TGTGCCAGCAGCCTTAAGGGGTACCAAGAGACCCAGTACTTC. The gene calls are TRBV7-2 and TRBJ2-5; a weak D match, TRBD1 (5 bases). Germline V gives CDR1 SGHTA, CDR2 FQGNSA. The CDR3 is 14 residues long. V gave up 5 bases and J gave up 0 bases, with 10 bases separating them.

The chain recombines TRBV4-3 with TRBJ1-1; 7 positions match TRBD1. The CDR3 is 15 amino acids. Trimming cost V 5 bases and J 4 bases; bases outside gene matches: 10. Germline V gene data show CDR1 as LGHNA and CDR2 as YSLEER. The CDR3 coding sequence is TGCGCCAGCAGCGTAGGGACAGTATGGGCCACTGAAGCTTTCTTT. Its translation: CASSVGTVWATEAFF.

This clone was observed a handful of times. This specimen includes other DNA sequences encoding the same CDR3. The chain links TRBV6-6 to TRBJ1-3, with D tentatively TRBD1 (5 bases). V was trimmed by 6 bases and J by 4 bases, leaving 13 bases between them. Germline CDR1 reads MNHNY; CDR2 reads SVGAGI (reference sequence). This CDR3 region has 14 residues. The CDR3 here is CASRTDTAGNTIYF. The DNA of the CDR3 is TGTGCCAGCAGAACGGACACCGCAGGAAACACCATATATTTT.

The chain has TRBV7-3 and TRBJ2-1, with 11 bases lining up with TRBD2. From germline, CDR1 is SGHTA and CDR2 FQGTGA. V lost 1 base, J lost 1 base, and 6 bases stayed unmatched. The CDR3 runs to 18 residues. The CDR3 is CASSLSSLAGGSYNEQFF. The DNA of the CDR3 is TGTGCCAGCAGCTTAAGTAGTCTAGCGGGGGGTTCCTACAATGAGCAGTTCTTC.

The rearrangement links TRBV5-1 to TRBJ2-1, with D unclear. The V and J ends lost 7 bases and 5 bases respectively, with 16 bases between them. Germline assignment: CDR1 SGHRS and CDR2 YFSETQ. This CDR3 region has 14 residues. The CDR3 sequence is CASALGGGNNEQFF. The CDR3 DNA reads as TGCGCCAGCGCCCTTGGCGGCGGCAACAATGAGCAGTTCTTC. Supplemented by reference TRBV5-1 and TRBJ2-1, the full variable domain reads KAGVTQTPRYLIKTRGQQVTLSCSPISGHRSVSWYQQTPGQGLQFLFEYFSETQRNKGNFPGRFSGRQFSNSRSEMNVSTLELGDSALYLCASALGGGNNEQFFGPGTRLTVL.

As for this clone: The same CDR3 also results from other DNA sequences found in this sample. The gene calls are TRBV7-9 and TRBJ2-7; the D gene is possibly TRBD1 (5 bases). This CDR3 has 12 amino acids. Germline-derived CDR1 and CDR2 are SEHNR and FQNEAQ (reference sequence). Between the trimmed V and J ends, which lost 3 bases and 6 bases, there was a span of 9 bases. For the CDR3, the DNA is TGTGCCAGCAGCTTCCAGGGCATCGAGCAGTACTTC. Translation gives CASSFQGIEQYF. Together with reference TRBV7-9 and TRBJ2-7, the CDR3 gives the full variable domain: DTGVSQNPRHKITKRGQNVTFRCDPISEHNRLYWYRQTLGQGPEFLTYFQNEAQLEKSRLLSDRFSAERPKGSFSTLEIQRTEQGDSAMYLCASSFQGIEQYFGPGTRLTVT.

This clone was picked up many times. The chain employs TRBV24-1 and TRBJ2-2; D is possibly TRBD2 (5 bases). V was clipped by 6 bases and J by 2 bases, with 9 bases between them. This CDR3 has 14 residues. Germline-derived CDR1 and CDR2 are KGHDR and SFDVKD. The CDR3 is CATSRPGNTGELFF. In DNA, the CDR3 is TGTGCCACCAGTCGGCCGGGAAACACCGGGGAGCTGTTTTTT.

DNA for the CDR3: TGCGCCAGCAGCCACGGACTTGCGAACACCGGGGAGCTGTTTTTT. This encodes CASSHGLANTGELFF. V is TRBV4-3 and J is TRBJ2-2; tentatively, D is TRBD2 (5 bases). The ends were cut back, 3 bases at V and 0 bases at J, with 8 bases in the middle. The V gene's germline CDR1 is LGHNA and CDR2 YSLEER. This CDR3 has 15 residues.

The chain combines TRBV12-3 or TRBV12-4 with TRBJ2-3; possible D gene TRBD1, 6 bases. V was trimmed by 6 bases and J by 6 bases, leaving 10 bases between them. CDR3 length: 12 amino acids. In DNA form, the CDR3 reads TGTGCCAGCAGGTTGGGGGCTGATACGCAGTATTTT. Translation: CASRLGADTQYF.

This clone occurred a few times. This rearrangement joins TRBV28 to TRBJ1-4, with TRBD1 matching 10 bases. V lost 3 bases to trimming and J lost 7 bases; unmatched junction nucleotides: 5. The CDR3 spans 15 residues. Germline values: CDR1 MDHEN, CDR2 SYDVKM. The CDR3 region has the DNA TGTGCCAGCAGTTTTCGACAGGGGGCCTTTGAAAAACTGTTTTTT. This gives the protein CASSFRQGAFEKLFF.

The chain recombines TRBV6-2 or TRBV6-3 with TRBJ1-1; TRBD1 is a possible D gene (6 bases). Germline CDR1 is MNHEY and CDR2 is SVGEGT. V was cut by 4 bases and J by 7 bases, with 13 bases left in between. CDR3 size: 13 residues. CDR3 sequence (DNA): TGTGCCAGCAGTTCCCCGAACAGGGTTGAAGCTTTCTTT. Translation gives CASSSPNRVEAFF.

As DNA, the CDR3 is TGTGCCTGGAGAAGACAGGAAGGTCAGCCCCAGCATTTT. It specifies CAWRRQEGQPQHF. The genes are TRBV30 and TRBJ1-5; D is possibly TRBD1 (6 bases). Germline V gene data show CDR1 as GTSNPN and CDR2 as SVGIG (reference sequence). V was pared by 3 bases and J by 6 bases, with 12 bases between. The CDR3 is made up of 13 amino acids.

The rearrangement joins TRBV12-3 or TRBV12-4 to TRBJ1-2; D is perhaps TRBD1 (5 bases). The V and J ends lost 2 bases and 9 bases respectively, with 13 bases between them. The CDR3 sequence is 13 residues long. The CDR3 DNA sequence: TGTGCCAGCAGTTTAACGGGGGGGTTGAGCTACACCTTC. Translation: CASSLTGGLSYTF.

The chain combines TRBV29-1 with TRBJ2-3; a weak D match, TRBD1 (6 bases). Germline CDR1 is SQVTM and CDR2 is ANQGSEA. The ends were cut back, 6 bases at V and 4 bases at J, with 17 bases in the middle. This CDR3 has 14 residues. As DNA, the CDR3 is TGCAGCGTCAAACAGGGAAGCGAGGCAGATACGCAGTATTTT. Amino acid sequence: CSVKQGSEADTQYF.

The V call is TRBV28, the J call TRBJ2-1, with TRBD1 as a possible D gene (6 bases). Looked up from germline, CDR1 is MDHEN and CDR2 is SYDVKM. The CDR3 is 16 amino acids. With 1 base removed from V and 1 base from J, the gap between germline ends came to 11 bases. CDR3 amino acids: CASSLLIGGSYNEQFF. In DNA, the CDR3 is TGTGCCAGCAGTTTATTGATAGGGGGATCCTACAATGAGCAGTTCTTC.